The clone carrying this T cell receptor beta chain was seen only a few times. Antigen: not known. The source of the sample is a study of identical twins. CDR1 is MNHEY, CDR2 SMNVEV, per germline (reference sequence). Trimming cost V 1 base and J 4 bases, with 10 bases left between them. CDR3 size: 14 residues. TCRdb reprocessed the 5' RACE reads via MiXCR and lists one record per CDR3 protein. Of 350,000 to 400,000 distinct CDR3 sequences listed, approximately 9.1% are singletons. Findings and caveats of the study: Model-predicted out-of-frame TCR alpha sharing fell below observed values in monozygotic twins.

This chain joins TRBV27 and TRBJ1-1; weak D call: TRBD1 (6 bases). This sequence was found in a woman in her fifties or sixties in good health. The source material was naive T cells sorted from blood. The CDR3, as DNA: TGTGCCAGCAGTTTATGGCAGGGGAGCACTGAAGCTTTCTTT. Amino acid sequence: CASSLWQGSTEAFF.